The 32 T cell receptor beta chains below were found in one sample sequenced in a study of control samples from healthy donors and cancer patients. Sequencing was performed with immunoSEQ multiplex PCR; in TCRdb, only in-frame clones are kept and a portion is missing. Seen here are approximately 82,000 clones, around 87% observed once, and the top ten hold about a fifth. Sequencing was done on a sample of blood. These receptors were collected from a man between 50 and 59 years old in good health.

V gene TRBV5-8 combines with J gene TRBJ1-2; no definite D call. From germline, CDR1 is SGHTS and CDR2 YDEGEE. Trimming pared 4 bases from V and 2 bases from J, leaving 9 bases between. This CDR3 contains 13 residues. The CDR3 reads CASSPDENYGYTF. DNA of the CDR3: TGTGCCAGCAGCCCGGACGAAAACTATGGCTACACCTTC.

This sequence joins TRBV6-1 and TRBJ2-3, with TRBD2 matching 8 bases. This CDR3 is 15 amino acids long. The V segment lost 2 bases and the J segment 3 bases; nucleotides outside the gene matches: 4. In germline, CDR1 is MNHNS, CDR2 SASEGT. The CDR3 DNA sequence: TGTGCCAGCAGTGAACGGGAGCGGGAGACAGATACGCAGTATTTT. This encodes CASSERERETDTQYF.

The table lists this clone with a few counts. The chain recombines TRBV4-1 with TRBJ1-2; the D is unclear. This CDR3 has 14 residues. V gave up 0 bases and J gave up 2 bases, with 7 bases separating them. CDR1 is MGHRA and CDR2 is YSYEKL in the germline V gene. CDR3 nucleotide sequence: TGCGCCAGCAGCCAAGATCACGGAAACTATGGCTACACCTTC. Protein: CASSQDHGNYGYTF.

This chain uses TRBV13 with TRBJ2-7; 7 nucleotides line up with TRBD1. The CDR3 is 15 amino acids. Germline lookup yields CDR1 PRHDT and CDR2 FYEKMQ (reference sequence). V was pared by 5 bases and J by 5 bases, with 12 bases of the junction left unmatched. CDR3 bases: TGTGCCAGCAGCCTATACAGGGGAGTAAGAAACGAGCAGTACTTC. It specifies CASSLYRGVRNEQYF.

The rearrangement links TRBV30 to TRBJ1-5; D not certain. This CDR3 contains 14 residues. The germline V and J ends were trimmed by 0 bases and 2 bases, with 8 bases remaining between them. CDR1 and CDR2 from the germline V gene are GTSNPN and SVGIG (reference sequence). The CDR3: CAWSVWGGNQPQHF. The CDR3 nucleotides read TGTGCCTGGAGTGTATGGGGAGGCAATCAGCCCCAGCATTTT.

A few counts support this clone. This chain links TRBV7-9 with TRBJ1-2; D remains unclear. Trimming cost V 2 bases and J 3 bases, with 7 bases left between them. The V gene's germline CDR1 is SEHNR and CDR2 FQNEAQ (reference sequence). This CDR3 is 13 amino acids long. CDR3 sequence: CASSLPADYGYTF. The CDR3 DNA follows: TGTGCCAGCAGCTTACCGGCAGACTATGGCTACACCTTC.

The rearrangement joins TRBV20-1 to TRBJ1-3; D not certain. The CDR3 has 14 residues. V was shortened by 3 bases and J by 2 bases, with 11 bases between the two germline ends. Germline CDR1 reads DFQATT; CDR2 reads SNEGSKA (reference sequence). The chain's CDR3 is CSASYGQPGNTIYF. In DNA form, the CDR3 reads TGCAGTGCTAGTTACGGGCAACCTGGAAACACCATATATTTT.

The chain is built from TRBV5-4 and TRBJ2-7; a possible D gene is TRBD1 (6 bases). This CDR3 contains 14 residues. Deletions cut 3 bases from V and 6 bases from J, with 16 bases between. Germline-derived CDR1 and CDR2 are SGHNT and YYREEE (reference sequence). The CDR3 protein is CASSSRTALFEQYF. For the CDR3, the DNA is TGTGCCAGCAGCTCGCGGACAGCTTTGTTCGAGCAGTACTTC.

The chain uses TRBV6-5 and TRBJ1-1, with 7 positions matching TRBD1. The germline V gene encodes CDR1 MNHEY and CDR2 SVGAGI. The J segment lost 4 bases and the V segment lost 7 bases, leaving 3 bases of the junction unmatched. There are 12 residues in the CDR3. CDR3 nucleotides: TGTGCCAGCACCTGGACAGGCACTGAAGCTTTCTTT. This encodes CASTWTGTEAFF.

The chain employs TRBV2 and TRBJ1-2; TRBD1 matches 8 bases. CDR3 length: 14 amino acids. Looked up from germline, CDR1 is SNHLY and CDR2 is FYNNEI. Trimming removed 1 base from V and 7 bases from J; junction bases left unmatched: 5. CDR3 protein: CASSEGRGLLGYTF. CDR3 sequence (DNA): TGTGCCAGCAGTGAAGGCAGGGGGCTCCTTGGCTACACCTTC.

V gene TRBV21-1 combines with J gene TRBJ2-1; the table's D call of TRBD1 was not tested on the DNA. TRBV21-1 is classified as a pseudogene. The CDR3 runs 15 residues. CDR3 coding DNA: TGTGCCAGCACAGCTCTGCCACCGGATGACAGGGAGCAGTTCTTC. Translating it yields CASTALPPDDREQFF.

The chain uses TRBV3-1 (or the pseudogene TRBV3-2) and TRBJ1-2; no definite D call. Per germline, CDR1 LGHDT and CDR2 YNNKEL (reference sequence). The CDR3 spans 11 residues. V lost 4 bases and J 7 bases, leaving 7 bases between the germline ends. The CDR3 loop is CASSLEGGYTF. CDR3 nucleotide sequence: TGTGCCAGCAGCCTGGAAGGTGGCTACACCTTC.

The chain recombines TRBV18 with TRBJ2-2; 9 bases match TRBD2. The CDR3 is 16 residues long. Per germline, CDR1 KGHSH and CDR2 LQKENI. The J segment lost 4 bases and the V segment lost 2 bases, leaving 5 bases of the junction unmatched. This chain's CDR3 is CASSPKGSGSTGELFF. CDR3 DNA sequence: TGTGCCAGCTCACCAAAGGGTAGCGGGAGCACCGGGGAGCTGTTTTTT.

This rearrangement joins TRBV4-3 to TRBJ1-2; D might be TRBD1 (5 bases). Trimming stripped 4 bases from V and 5 bases from J, with 23 bases between. This CDR3 comprises 17 residues. The germline V gene has CDR1 LGHNA and CDR2 YSLEER. In DNA form, the CDR3 reads TGCGCCAGCAGCCGACAGACCGGCGGCACCCTGGGTTATGGCTACACCTTC. Translating it yields CASSRQTGGTLGYGYTF.

This clone was seen only once. The chain combines TRBV11-2 with TRBJ1-1, with 10 bases identical to TRBD1. The V and J ends lost 5 bases and 4 bases, in that order; junction bases with no gene match: 7. Germline CDR1 SGHAT, CDR2 FQNNGV. This CDR3 spans 15 amino acids. The CDR3 spells CASSLRTGGTTEAFF. The DNA of the CDR3 is TGTGCCAGCAGCCTCCGGACAGGGGGAACCACTGAAGCTTTCTTT.

The V and J genes are TRBV2 and TRBJ2-1; TRBD2 matches 14 bases. Germline V gives CDR1 SNHLY, CDR2 FYNNEI. J gave up 6 bases and V 5 bases, and 3 bases lay outside the gene matches. This CDR3 comprises 15 residues. Here the CDR3 reads CASSWGLAGVNEQFF. The CDR3 DNA reads TGTGCCAGCAGTTGGGGACTAGCGGGAGTCAATGAGCAGTTCTTC.

In DNA form, the CDR3 reads TGTGCCAGCCAACGCGACAGAACCTACGAGCAGTACTTC. Translation: CASQRDRTYEQYF. The chain links TRBV6-6 to TRBJ2-7, with D possibly being TRBD1 (5 bases). V was cut by 8 bases and J by 2 bases, with 13 bases left in between. Germline lookup yields CDR1 MNHNY and CDR2 SVGAGI (reference sequence). The CDR3 totals 13 residues.

This chain's CDR3 is CASSLISGRADTQYF. In DNA, the CDR3 is TGTGCCAGCAGCCTTATAAGCGGGAGGGCAGATACGCAGTATTTT. The V and J genes are TRBV3-1 (or the pseudogene TRBV3-2) and TRBJ2-3; 10 nucleotides match TRBD2. V dropped 4 bases and J dropped 4; count of bases not matched to a gene: 5. Germline lookup yields CDR1 LGHDT and CDR2 YNNKEL (reference sequence). This CDR3 contains 15 residues.

V and J are TRBV6-6 and TRBJ2-1, with D unresolved. The CDR3 extends over 12 amino acids. The V end lost 8 bases, the J end lost 4 bases, and 9 bases lay between the germline ends. Per germline, CDR1 MNHNY and CDR2 SVGAGI (reference sequence). This CDR3 is CASQRAYNEQFF. The CDR3 DNA follows: TGTGCCAGCCAAAGGGCTTACAATGAGCAGTTCTTC.

J is TRBJ2-1 and V is TRBV5-5; D might be TRBD2 (6 bases). The germline V gene encodes CDR1 SGHKS and CDR2 YYEKEE (reference sequence). This CDR3 has 17 residues. The V end was cut by 3 bases, the J end by 0 bases, with 16 bases between. CDR3 DNA sequence: TGTGCCAGCAGCTCACGCTCTTCCGGGAGCTCCTACAATGAGCAGTTCTTC. Encoded protein: CASSSRSSGSSYNEQFF. The whole variable domain, remainder taken from reference TRBV5-5 and TRBJ2-1, is DAGVTQSPTHLIKTRGQQVTLRCSPISGHKSVSWYQQVLGQGPQFIFQYYEKEERGRGNFPDRFSARQFPNYSSELNVNALLLGDSALYLCASSSRSSGSSYNEQFFGPGTRLTVL.

J is TRBJ1-5 and V is TRBV6-2 or TRBV6-3; TRBD1 aligns across 7 bases. The CDR3 consists of 13 residues. The germline V gene has CDR1 MNHEY and CDR2 SVGEGT. V was clipped by 4 bases and J by 7 bases; unmatched bases: 4. CDR3 residues: CASSSQGWQPQHF. CDR3 DNA sequence: TGTGCCAGCAGTTCACAGGGGTGGCAGCCCCAGCATTTT.

V usage is TRBV4-2 and J usage is TRBJ2-1, with D possibly TRBD2 on 6 matching bases. The V end lost 4 bases, the J end lost 6 bases, and 16 bases lay between the germline ends. CDR1 and CDR2 (germline): LGHNA, YNFKEQ. This CDR3 is built from 15 residues. As DNA, the CDR3 is TGTGCCAGCAGCCGGGGGGAGTCCCACCCCAATGAGCAGTTCTTC. As protein: CASSRGESHPNEQFF.

The chain recombines TRBV9 with TRBJ1-3, with TRBD1 identical over 7 bases. The length of the CDR3 is 13 residues. The germline gives CDR1 SGDLS, CDR2 YYNGEE. DNA for the CDR3: TGTTCCGAGAAGGGGGCGTCTGGAAACACCATATATTTT. Protein sequence: CSEKGASGNTIYF.

The chain recombines TRBV3-1 (or the pseudogene TRBV3-2) with TRBJ1-2; TRBD1 is a possible D gene (6 bases). Germline values: CDR1 LGHDT, CDR2 YNNKEL (reference sequence). CDR3 length: 13 amino acids. V shed 6 bases and J shed 2 bases, with 10 bases lying between them. The CDR3 sequence is CASRDRNNYGYTF. The CDR3 DNA reads TGTGCCAGCAGAGACAGGAACAACTATGGCTACACCTTC.

This rearrangement joins TRBV15 to TRBJ2-4, with a possible D match to TRBD2 (6 bases). Germline V gene lookup returns CDR1 LNHNV and CDR2 YYDKDF (reference sequence). The length of the CDR3 is 16 residues. V lost 5 bases and J lost 8, with 22 bases in between. The CDR3 spells CATSGGVGKGKDIQYF. The CDR3 nucleotides are TGTGCCACCAGCGGAGGGGTGGGGAAGGGTAAAGACATTCAGTACTTC.

A few counts support this clone. The V call is TRBV30, the J call TRBJ1-2; D gene unclear. CDR1 and CDR2 from the germline V gene are GTSNPN and SVGIG (reference sequence). The CDR3 totals 12 residues. V lost 5 bases and J 0 bases, leaving 7 bases between the germline ends. The CDR3 nucleotides read TGTGCCTGGGGACGAGCTAACTATGGCTACACCTTC. This translates into CAWGRANYGYTF.

The V call is TRBV3-1 (or the pseudogene TRBV3-2), the J call TRBJ2-7; the D is unclear. Germline V gene data show CDR1 as LGHDT and CDR2 as YNNKEL (reference sequence). V was clipped by 7 bases and J by 2 bases, with 9 bases between them. The CDR3 length is 12 residues. The CDR3 here is CASNTLPYEQYF. The CDR3, as DNA: TGTGCCAGCAATACGCTCCCCTACGAGCAGTACTTC.

V gene TRBV9 combines with J gene TRBJ1-3; no firm D call. With 0 bases removed from V and 0 bases from J, the gap between germline ends came to 10 bases. CDR3 length equals 16 residues. The germline CDR1 and CDR2 sequences are SGDLS and YYNGEE. The CDR3 bases are TGTGCCAGCAGCGTAGAATCTGTAGCCTCTGGAAACACCATATATTTT. Translated: CASSVESVASGNTIYF.

The genes are TRBV6-4 and TRBJ2-7; the match to TRBD1 covers 9 bases. The CDR3 contains 15 residues. Looked up from germline, CDR1 is MRHNA and CDR2 is SNTAGT. The V and J ends lost 6 bases and 2 bases, in that order; junction bases with no gene match: 8. DNA for the CDR3: TGTGCCAGCAGCGCCGGACAGGGGACTCCCTACGAGCAGTACGTC. Amino acids: CASSAGQGTPYEQYV.

CDR3 in amino acids: CASSCWAGNTGELFF. The CDR3, as DNA: TGTGCCAGCAGTTGCTGGGCGGGGAACACCGGGGAGCTGTTTTTT. V is TRBV6-5 and J is TRBJ2-2, with a weak D call TRBD2 (5 bases). Germline assignment: CDR1 MNHEY and CDR2 SVGAGI. V lost 4 bases and J 1 base, leaving 10 bases between the germline ends. CDR3 size: 15 residues.

The chain employs TRBV12-5 and TRBJ1-2, with D possibly TRBD1 on 5 matching bases. CDR3 size: 15 residues. Germline V CDR1 and CDR2: LGHNT, FRNRAP. V lost 2 bases and J 0 bases, leaving 10 bases between the germline ends. CDR3 protein: CASGLRQRTNYGYTF. The CDR3 nucleotides read TGTGCTAGTGGTTTGCGACAGCGTACTAACTATGGCTACACCTTC.

V gene TRBV5-1 combines with J gene TRBJ2-1; a possible D gene is TRBD1 (6 bases). Germline CDR1 and CDR2: SGHRS and YFSETQ. This CDR3 comprises 14 residues. V lost 1 base, J lost 4 bases, and 9 bases lay in between. This chain's CDR3 is CASSLSRGYNEQFF. Here the CDR3 DNA reads TGCGCCAGCAGCTTGAGCAGGGGTTACAATGAGCAGTTCTTC.